These 15 T cell receptor beta chains share one sample of origin, sequenced in a study of CD8 T cells in Susac syndrome. Random hexamers were used to reverse transcribe roughly 0.5 to 1 ug of RNA. MiXCR was run by TCRdb on the immunoSEQ multiplex PCR reads, yielding one entry per CDR3 protein. There are approximately 190,000 distinct CDR3 sequences in the sample; approximately 95% occur only once, and around 0.16% lies in the top ten. The sample consisted of CD8+ T cells from PBMCs. The source is a human donor with Susac syndrome.

CDR3 DNA: TGTGCCAGCAGCTTCGGCGGGGGGGCTTTTCCCGGGGAGCTGTTTTTT. Its translation: CASSFGGGAFPGELFF. This chain links TRBV5-6 with TRBJ2-2; 9 bases fit TRBD2. The V segment lost 2 bases and the J segment 6 bases; nucleotides outside the gene matches: 8. This CDR3 is 16 amino acids long. Looked up from germline, CDR1 is SGHDT and CDR2 is YYEEEE. Filled out from reference TRBV5-6 and TRBJ2-2, the complete variable domain reads DAGVTQSPTHLIKTRGQQVTLRCSPKSGHDTVSWYQQALGQGPQFIFQYYEEEERQRGNFPDRFSGHQFPNYSSELNVNALLLGDSALYLCASSFGGGAFPGELFFGEGSRLTVL.

The chain links TRBV18 to TRBJ2-1, with a possible D match to TRBD1 (5 bases). The CDR3 sequence is 13 residues long. Trimming took off 6 bases at V and 8 bases at J, with 14 bases between the two ends. Germline V gene sequence: CDR1 KGHSH, CDR2 LQKENI. The CDR3 sequence: CASSPGQGYEQFF. In nucleotides, the CDR3 is TGTGCCAGCTCGCCAGGGCAGGGATATGAGCAGTTCTTC.

This rearrangement joins TRBV7-6 to TRBJ2-3; D is perhaps TRBD1 (5 bases). CDR1 is SGHVS and CDR2 is FNYEAQ in the germline V gene. Deletions cut 1 base from V and 1 base from J, with 12 bases between. The CDR3 totals 16 residues. This CDR3 is CASSLEGRGGTDTQYF. The CDR3 bases are TGTGCCAGCAGCTTAGAGGGGCGTGGAGGCACAGATACGCAGTATTTT.

The chain joins TRBV30 to TRBJ2-5, with a tentative D call TRBD1 (8 bases). In germline, CDR1 is GTSNPN, CDR2 SVGIG (reference sequence). This CDR3 has 16 amino acids. Trimming stripped 2 bases from V and 5 bases from J, with 21 bases between. The CDR3 nucleotides read TGTGCCTGGAGTCTGGGGAGGGCAGGGGGCATGGAGACCCAGTACTTC. It encodes CAWSLGRAGGMETQYF.

This rearrangement joins TRBV4-1 to TRBJ2-7; 9 positions agree with TRBD1. Per the germline V gene, CDR1 is MGHRA and CDR2 is YSYEKL. The CDR3 has 14 amino acids. The J segment lost 3 bases and the V segment lost 1 base, leaving 1 base of the junction unmatched. The DNA of the CDR3 is TGCGCCAGCAGCCAAGTGGACAGGGGCTACGAGCAGTACTTC. This translates into CASSQVDRGYEQYF.

The chain is built from TRBV6-5 and TRBJ1-1, with D possibly TRBD1 on 6 matching bases. With 5 bases removed from V and 11 bases from J, the gap between germline ends came to 18 bases. The CDR3 spans 13 residues. CDR1 MNHEY and CDR2 SVGAGI come from the germline V gene. The CDR3 bases are TGTGCCAGCAGTGGCCGGGACAATTACGCTGCTTTCTTT. Its translation: CASSGRDNYAAFF.

The DNA for the CDR3 is TGTGCCAGCAGTTGGGGACAGATACAAGAGACCCAGTACTTC. It yields the protein CASSWGQIQETQYF. J is TRBJ2-5 and V is TRBV28; TRBD1 matches at 7 bases. Germline lookup yields CDR1 MDHEN and CDR2 SYDVKM. The CDR3 has 14 amino acids. J gave up 2 bases and V 4 bases, and 4 bases lay outside the gene matches.

The gene calls are TRBV9 and TRBJ2-1; D gene unclear. The CDR3 spans 12 residues. Trimming stripped 4 bases from V and 6 bases from J, with 8 bases between. In germline, CDR1 is SGDLS, CDR2 YYNGEE. DNA of the CDR3: TGTGCCAGCAGCACGCACGGCAATGAGCAGTTCTTC. It is translated as CASSTHGNEQFF.

The chain links TRBV7-9 to TRBJ2-2, with unresolved D. Trimming left V 4 bases short and J 2 bases short, with 11 bases between. Germline V CDR1 and CDR2: SEHNR, FQNEAQ (reference sequence). The CDR3 has 15 amino acids. The CDR3 protein is CASSSVWENTGELFF. The DNA for the CDR3 is TGTGCCAGCAGCTCCGTCTGGGAAAACACCGGGGAGCTGTTTTTT.

This chain connects TRBV20-1 to TRBJ1-5; D remains unclear. Trimming shortened V by 0 bases and J by 6 bases, and 12 bases separated the two germline ends. CDR1 DFQATT and CDR2 SNEGSKA come from the germline V gene (reference sequence). The CDR3 consists of 14 residues. CDR3 sequence reads: CSARDGIGGQPQHF. CDR3 sequence (DNA): TGCAGTGCTAGAGACGGAATAGGCGGTCAGCCCCAGCATTTT.

V is TRBV15 and J is TRBJ2-7; 10 nucleotides match TRBD2. Trimming at V came to 2 bases and at J to 3 bases, leaving 4 bases not matched to a gene. CDR1 is LNHNV, CDR2 YYDKDF, per germline (reference sequence). The CDR3 sequence is 15 residues long. This CDR3 reads CATSRPSSGGYEQYF. The CDR3 nucleotides read TGTGCCACCAGCAGACCCTCTAGCGGGGGCTACGAGCAGTACTTC.

This chain joins TRBV27 and TRBJ2-1, with 8 bases aligning to TRBD1. V was clipped by 5 bases and J by 5 bases; unmatched bases: 5. There are 14 residues in the CDR3. Looked up from germline, CDR1 is MNHEY and CDR2 is SMNVEV (reference sequence). CDR3 in amino acids: CASSKGTGDNEQFF. In DNA, the CDR3 is TGTGCCAGCAGTAAAGGGACAGGAGACAATGAGCAGTTCTTC.

The V and J genes are TRBV9 and TRBJ2-7; TRBD1 agrees at 7 bases. Germline-derived CDR1 and CDR2 are SGDLS and YYNGEE. This CDR3 region has 17 residues. V shed 3 bases and J 5 bases; nucleotides not matched to a gene: 17. The CDR3 DNA follows: TGTGCCAGCAGCGCCAGACAGGGATGGGATGTCTTGGACGAGCAGTACTTC. This translates into CASSARQGWDVLDEQYF.

In this sample, this clonotype turned up once. V usage is TRBV9 and J usage is TRBJ2-7; 9 bases map to TRBD2. V lost 3 bases to trimming and J lost 4 bases; unmatched junction nucleotides: 2. The CDR3 is 13 residues long. Germline V gene data show CDR1 as SGDLS and CDR2 as YYNGEE. The CDR3 here is CASSGTSAYEQYF. The CDR3 nucleotides read TGTGCCAGCAGCGGGACTAGCGCTTACGAGCAGTACTTC.

CDR3 in DNA: TGTGCCAGCAGCTCCCGGGGGTTGGAGACCCAGTACTTC. Translated: CASSSRGLETQYF. V and J are TRBV7-6 and TRBJ2-5, with D perhaps matching TRBD2 (6 bases). Germline CDR1 SGHVS, CDR2 FNYEAQ. The CDR3 extends over 13 amino acids. V was trimmed by 4 bases and J by 5 bases, leaving 11 bases between them.